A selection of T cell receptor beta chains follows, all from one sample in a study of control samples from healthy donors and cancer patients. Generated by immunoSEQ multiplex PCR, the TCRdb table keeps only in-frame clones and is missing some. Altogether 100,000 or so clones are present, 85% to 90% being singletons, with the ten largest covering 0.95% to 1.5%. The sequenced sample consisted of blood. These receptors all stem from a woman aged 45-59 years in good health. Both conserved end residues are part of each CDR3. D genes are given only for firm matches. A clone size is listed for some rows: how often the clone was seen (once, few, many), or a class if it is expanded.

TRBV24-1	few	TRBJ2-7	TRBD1	CATSDPDRGSYEQYF	TGTGCCACCAGTGATCCCGACAGGGGGTCCTACGAGCAGTACTTC
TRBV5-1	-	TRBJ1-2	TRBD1	CASSLVGTANYGYTF	TGCGCCAGCAGCTTGGTTGGGACAGCTAACTATGGCTACACCTTC
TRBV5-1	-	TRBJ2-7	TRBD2	CASSLGGLGHHEQYF	TGCGCCAGCAGCTTGGGGGGACTAGGACACCACGAGCAGTACTTC
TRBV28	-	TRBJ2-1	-	CASSSAGAAYNEQFF	TGTGCCAGCAGCTCCGCCGGGGCCGCCTACAATGAGCAGTTCTTC
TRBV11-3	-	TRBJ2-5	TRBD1	CASSKETGIETQYF	TGTGCCAGCAGCAAAGAGACAGGGATAGAGACCCAGTACTTC
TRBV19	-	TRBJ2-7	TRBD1	CASSMGQGPYEQYF	TGTGCCAGTAGTATGGGACAGGGCCCATACGAGCAGTACTTC
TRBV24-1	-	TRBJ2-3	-	CATSGMTSDTQYF	TGTGCCACCAGTGGTATGACCTCGGATACGCAGTATTTT
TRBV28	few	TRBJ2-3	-	CASMTGSDTDTQYF	TGTGCCAGCATGACCGGGAGCGACACAGATACGCAGTATTTT
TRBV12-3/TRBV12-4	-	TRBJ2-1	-	CASSLEEYNEQFF	TGTGCCAGCAGTTTAGAGGAGTACAATGAGCAGTTCTTC
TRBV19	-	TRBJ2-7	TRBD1	CASSPRPGQDYEQYF	TGTGCCAGTAGTCCAAGGCCGGGACAGGACTACGAGCAGTACTTC
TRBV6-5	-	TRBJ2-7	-	CASSYEGGREQYF	TGTGCCAGCAGTTACGAGGGGGGGCGCGAGCAGTACTTC
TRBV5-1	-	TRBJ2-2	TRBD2	CASSGGLAGGSTGELFF	TGCGCCAGCAGCGGTGGACTAGCGGGAGGGTCGACCGGGGAGCTGTTTTTT
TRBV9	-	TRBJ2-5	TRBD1	CASSVGTGVRETQYF	TGTGCCAGCAGCGTAGGGACAGGGGTACGAGAGACCCAGTACTTC
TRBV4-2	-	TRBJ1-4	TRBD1	CASSQGGTDEKLFF	TGTGCCAGCAGCCAAGGCGGGACAGATGAAAAACTGTTTTTT
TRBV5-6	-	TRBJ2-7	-	CASSLFRGYYEQYF	TGTGCCAGCAGCTTGTTCCGGGGTTACTACGAGCAGTACTTC
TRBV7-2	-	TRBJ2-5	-	CASSLEGLSETQYF	TGTGCCAGCAGCTTAGAAGGGCTTTCGGAGACCCAGTACTTC
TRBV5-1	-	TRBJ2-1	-	CASSRGTVGSSYNEQFF	TGCGCCAGCAGCCGGGGGACAGTCGGGAGCTCCTACAATGAGCAGTTCTTC
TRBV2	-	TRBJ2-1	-	CASRAGVKAYNEQFF	TGTGCCAGCAGGGCAGGAGTAAAAGCCTACAATGAGCAGTTCTTC
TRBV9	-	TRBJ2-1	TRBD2	CASSVGGLGNEQFF	TGTGCCAGCAGCGTAGGGGGACTAGGGAATGAGCAGTTCTTC
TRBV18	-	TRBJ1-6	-	CASSPDKTHNSPLHF	TGTGCCAGCTCACCTGACAAAACACATAATTCACCCCTCCACTTT
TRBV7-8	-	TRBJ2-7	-	CASSLVVRTYEQYF	TGTGCCAGCAGCTTAGTGGTCAGGACCTACGAGCAGTACTTC
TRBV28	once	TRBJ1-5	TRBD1	CASTRTGGYQPQHF	TGTGCCAGCACCAGGACAGGGGGCTATCAGCCCCAGCATTTT
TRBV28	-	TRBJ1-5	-	CASRAPSNQPQHF	TGTGCCAGCAGAGCACCCTCGAATCAGCCCCAGCATTTT
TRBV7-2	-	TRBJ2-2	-	CASSLGSVSGELFF	TGTGCCAGCAGCTTAGGTTCCGTGAGCGGGGAGCTGTTTTTT
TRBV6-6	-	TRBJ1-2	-	CASSYRSGGYGYTF	TGTGCCAGCAGTTACCGCTCGGGGGGGTATGGCTACACCTTC
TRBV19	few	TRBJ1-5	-	CASTGSNQPQHF	TGTGCCAGTACAGGGAGCAATCAGCCCCAGCATTTT
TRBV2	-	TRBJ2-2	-	CASSDRTAHTGELFF	TGTGCCAGCAGTGATCGAACAGCCCACACCGGGGAGCTGTTTTTT
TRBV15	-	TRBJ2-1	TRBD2	CATSRDYGGATYNEQFF	TGTGCCACCAGCAGAGATTACGGGGGGGCCACCTACAATGAGCAGTTCTTC
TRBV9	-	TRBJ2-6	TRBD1	CASSGRGDRGRTGANVLTF	TGTGCCAGCAGCGGAAGAGGGGACAGGGGGAGAACTGGGGCCAACGTCCTGACTTTC
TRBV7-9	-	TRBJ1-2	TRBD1	CASSPRTGKGYGYTF	TGTGCCAGCAGCCCCCGGACAGGGAAAGGGTATGGCTACACCTTC
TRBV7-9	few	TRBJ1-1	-	CASSLEAGLTEAFF	TGTGCCAGCAGCCTAGAGGCGGGTCTCACTGAAGCTTTCTTT
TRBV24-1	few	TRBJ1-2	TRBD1	CATSDFRGHGYTF	TGTGCCACCAGTGATTTTAGGGGGCATGGCTACACCTTC
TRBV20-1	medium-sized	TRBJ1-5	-	CSASNHRVRDQPQHF	TGCAGTGCTAGTAATCACAGGGTCCGGGATCAGCCCCAGCATTTT
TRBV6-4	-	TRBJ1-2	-	CASSDSGVGYTF	TGTGCCAGCAGTGACTCCGGGGTGGGGTACACCTTC
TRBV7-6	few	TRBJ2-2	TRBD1	CASSPNRGKELFF	TGTGCCAGCAGCCCCAACAGGGGAAAGGAGCTGTTTTTT
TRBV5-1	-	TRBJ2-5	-	CASSTISGQETQYF	TGCGCCAGCAGCACGATAAGCGGCCAAGAGACCCAGTACTTC
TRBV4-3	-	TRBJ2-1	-	CASSQDTSFNEQFF	TGCGCCAGCAGCCAAGATACTAGTTTCAATGAGCAGTTCTTC
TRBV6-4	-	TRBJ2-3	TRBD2	CASSREGGSTDTQYF	TGTGCCAGCAGCCGGGAGGGGGGAAGCACAGATACGCAGTATTTT
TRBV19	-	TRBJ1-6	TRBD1	CATRTTGAHNIHF	TGTGCCACGAGAACGACAGGGGCGCATAATATCCACTTT
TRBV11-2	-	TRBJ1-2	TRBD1	CASSFLPGQGAGGYTF	TGTGCCAGCAGCTTCCTACCGGGACAGGGGGCGGGGGGCTACACCTTC
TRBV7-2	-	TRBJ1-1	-	CASRRSGDYTEAFF	TGTGCCAGCCGGCGATCAGGGGATTACACTGAAGCTTTCTTT
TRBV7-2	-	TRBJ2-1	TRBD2	CASSLERGTYNEQFF	TGTGCCAGCAGCTTAGAGCGGGGGACCTACAATGAGCAGTTCTTC